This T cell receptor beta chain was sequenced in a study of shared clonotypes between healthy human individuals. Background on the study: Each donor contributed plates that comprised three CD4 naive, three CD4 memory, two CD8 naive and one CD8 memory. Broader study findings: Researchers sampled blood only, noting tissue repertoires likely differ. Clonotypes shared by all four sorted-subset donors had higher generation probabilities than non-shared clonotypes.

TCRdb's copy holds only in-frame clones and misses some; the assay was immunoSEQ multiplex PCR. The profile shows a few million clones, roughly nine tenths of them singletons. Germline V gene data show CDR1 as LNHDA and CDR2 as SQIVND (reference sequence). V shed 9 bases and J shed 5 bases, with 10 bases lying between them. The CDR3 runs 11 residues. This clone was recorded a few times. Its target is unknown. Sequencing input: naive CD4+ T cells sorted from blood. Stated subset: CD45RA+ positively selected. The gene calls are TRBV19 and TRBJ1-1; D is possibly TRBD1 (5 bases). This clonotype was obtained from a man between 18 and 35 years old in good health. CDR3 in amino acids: CASQGRTEAFF. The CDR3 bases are TGTGCCAGCCAGGGTCGTACTGAAGCTTTCTTT. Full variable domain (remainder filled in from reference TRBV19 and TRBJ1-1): DGGITQSPKYLFRKEGQNVTLSCEQNLNHDAMYWYRQDPGQGLRLIYYSQIVNDFQKGDIAEGYSVSREKKESFPLTVTSAQKNPTAFYLCASQGRTEAFFGQGTRLTVV.